A selection of T cell receptor beta chains follows, all from one sample in a study of cytomegalovirus exposure and HLA in healthy donors. Some clones are missing from TCRdb's copy, which holds only in-frame ones; the method was immunoSEQ multiplex PCR. The top ten clones hold 0.38% of a sample with 170,000 or so clones, about four fifths of them seen once. Sequencing was performed on PBMCs. Receptors were obtained from a boy younger than 10 in good health and CMV-seronegative. Both conserved end residues are part of each CDR3. Fields, in order: clone size, J gene, D gene, CDR3 length, V gene, CDR3 DNA, CDR3 protein. D genes are given only for firm matches. The size entry is marked missing in some rows and otherwise reads once, few, many or a size class.

-	TRBJ2-3	TRBD2	17	TRBV15	TGTGCCACCACCAAAAGCGGGATCGGAGCCGGCACAGATACGCAGTATTTT	CATTKSGIGAGTDTQYF
once	TRBJ1-1	-	12	TRBV19	TGTGCCAGTAGTTTAACGGTCCGGGAAGCTTTCTTT	CASSLTVREAFF
few	TRBJ1-1	TRBD1	14	TRBV2	TGTGCCAGCAGTGAGGGACAGGAGAACACTGAAGCTTTCTTT	CASSEGQENTEAFF
-	TRBJ2-1	-	15	TRBV28	TGTGCCAGCAGTCTTGTTGGCGGCTCCTACAATGAGCAGTTCTTC	CASSLVGGSYNEQFF
-	TRBJ2-3	-	15	TRBV19	TGTGCCAGTAGTATTGCTAGCCTTAGCACAGATACGCAGTATTTT	CASSIASLSTDTQYF
-	TRBJ2-3	-	18	TRBV5-6	TGTGCCAGCAGCTTGGGGTTATCGACTCCCACCCCCACAGATACGCAGTATTTT	CASSLGLSTPTPTDTQYF
-	TRBJ1-2	TRBD1	15	TRBV15	TGTGCCACCAGCAGAGGACAGGGCCAAAACTATGGCTACACCTTC	CATSRGQGQNYGYTF
-	TRBJ2-1	TRBD2	16	TRBV27	TGTGCCAGCAGTTTATCGAGGGGACTAGCCTACAATGAGCAGTTCTTC	CASSLSRGLAYNEQFF
-	TRBJ2-7	TRBD2	17	TRBV2	TGTGCCAGCAGTGTCGGTCGACTAGCGGGAGTTTTAGACGAGCAGTACTTC	CASSVGRLAGVLDEQYF
-	TRBJ1-1	TRBD1	14	TRBV18	TGTGCCAGCTCATCGGGACAGGTGAACACTGAAGCTTTCTTT	CASSSGQVNTEAFF
-	TRBJ2-2	-	13	TRBV6-6	TGTGCCAGCAACCCGTCGGGGGCCGGGGAGCTGTTTTTT	CASNPSGAGELFF
-	TRBJ2-7	TRBD1	14	TRBV18	TGTGCCAGCTCACCAGGGACAGGGGGCGACGAGCAGTACTTC	CASSPGTGGDEQYF
-	TRBJ1-2	TRBD1	13	TRBV10-3	TGTGCCATCAGCAGCGACAGGGGCTATGGCTACACCTTC	CAISSDRGYGYTF
few	TRBJ1-1	-	14	TRBV10-2	TGCGCCAGCAGTGAAGGGGGTATGAACACTGAAGCTTTCTTT	CASSEGGMNTEAFF
few	TRBJ1-4	-	14	TRBV6-5	TGTGCCAGCAGGACGGGAGGGGTCAGGGAAAAACTGTTTTTT	CASRTGGVREKLFF
-	TRBJ2-3	TRBD2	16	TRBV29-1	TGCAGCGTTGTAAGGACTAGCGGGCTTAGCACAGATACGCAGTATTTT	CSVVRTSGLSTDTQYF
-	TRBJ2-3	TRBD2	15	TRBV6-5	TGTGCCAGCAGCTATAGCGGGTCTAGCACAGATACGCAGTATTTT	CASSYSGSSTDTQYF
-	TRBJ2-1	-	14	TRBV5-1	TGCGCCAGCAGCCTAATCTCCATTTATAATGAGCAGTTCTTC	CASSLISIYNEQFF
-	TRBJ2-6	-	15	TRBV19	TGTGCCAGTAGTATGGCCCCTTCTGGGGCCAACGTCCTGACTTTC	CASSMAPSGANVLTF
once	TRBJ1-2	TRBD1	16	TRBV30	TGTGCCTGGAGAGGCGGGACAGGGGTACTGGGGGAAGGCTACACCTTC	CAWRGGTGVLGEGYTF
-	TRBJ2-2	-	16	TRBV7-2	TGTGCCCCGGCTATTCCCCCCGGACAGAACACCGGGGAGCTGTTTTTT	CAPAIPPGQNTGELFF
-	TRBJ2-2	TRBD2	15	TRBV19	TGTGCCAGTAGTACCGGACTAGCGTACACCGGGGAGCTGTTTTTT	CASSTGLAYTGELFF
-	TRBJ1-2	-	16	TRBV14	TGTGCCAGCAGCCCGATGGACAGTTATTTATGGGATGGCTACACCTTC	CASSPMDSYLWDGYTF
-	TRBJ1-1	TRBD1	12	TRBV29-1	TGCAGCGCTGGGACAGGGGACACTGAAGCTTTCTTT	CSAGTGDTEAFF
-	TRBJ2-7	-	13	TRBV5-4	TGTGCCAGCACCCCCACCGGGACCTACGAGCAGTACTTC	CASTPTGTYEQYF
few	TRBJ1-1	-	12	TRBV6-6	TGTGCCAGCAGCGAACAGAACACTGAAGCTTTCTTT	CASSEQNTEAFF
few	TRBJ2-2	-	14	TRBV6-4	TGTGCCAGCAGTGTGCAGAGCGGGACCGGGGAGCTGTTTTTT	CASSVQSGTGELFF
-	TRBJ2-3	TRBD2	14	TRBV9	TGTGCCAGCAGCGTAGCTAGCGGGACAGATACGCAGTATTTT	CASSVASGTDTQYF